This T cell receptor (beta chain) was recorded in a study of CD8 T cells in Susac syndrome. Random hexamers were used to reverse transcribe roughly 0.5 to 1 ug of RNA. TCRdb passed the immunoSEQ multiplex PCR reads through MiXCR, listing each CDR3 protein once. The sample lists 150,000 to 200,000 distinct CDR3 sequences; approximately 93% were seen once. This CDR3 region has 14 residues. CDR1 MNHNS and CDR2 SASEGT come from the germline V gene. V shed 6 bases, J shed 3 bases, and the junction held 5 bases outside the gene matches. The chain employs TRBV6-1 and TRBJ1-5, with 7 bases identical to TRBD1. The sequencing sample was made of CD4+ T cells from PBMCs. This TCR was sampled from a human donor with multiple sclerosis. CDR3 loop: CASRGTVNNQPQHF. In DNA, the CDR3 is TGTGCCAGCAGGGGGACAGTGAACAATCAGCCCCAGCATTTT.